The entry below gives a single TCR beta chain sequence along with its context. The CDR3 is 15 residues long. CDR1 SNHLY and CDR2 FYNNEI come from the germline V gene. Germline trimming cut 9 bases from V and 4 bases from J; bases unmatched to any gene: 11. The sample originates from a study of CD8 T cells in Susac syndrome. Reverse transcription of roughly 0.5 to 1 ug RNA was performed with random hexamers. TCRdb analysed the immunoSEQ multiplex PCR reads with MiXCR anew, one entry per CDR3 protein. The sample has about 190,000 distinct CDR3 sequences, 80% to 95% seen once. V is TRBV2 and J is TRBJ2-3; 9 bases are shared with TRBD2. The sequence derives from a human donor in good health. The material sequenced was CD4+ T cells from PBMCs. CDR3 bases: TGTGCCAGGGGGACGGGGACTAGCAGGGCAGATACGCAGTATTTT. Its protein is CARGTGTSRADTQYF.